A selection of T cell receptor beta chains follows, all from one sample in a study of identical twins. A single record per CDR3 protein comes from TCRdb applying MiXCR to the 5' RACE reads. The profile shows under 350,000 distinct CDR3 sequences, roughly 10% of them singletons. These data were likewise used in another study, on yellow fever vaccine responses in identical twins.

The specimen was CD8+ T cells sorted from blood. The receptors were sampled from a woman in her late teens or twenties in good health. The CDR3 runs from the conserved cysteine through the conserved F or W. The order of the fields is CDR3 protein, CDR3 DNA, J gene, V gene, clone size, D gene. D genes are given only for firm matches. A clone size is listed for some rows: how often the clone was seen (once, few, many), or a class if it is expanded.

CDR3: CASSLPDRTSGDEQFF; DNA: TGTGCCAGCAGCTTACCAGACCGGACTAGCGGGGATGAGCAGTTCTTC; J: TRBJ2-1; V: TRBV7-2; size: few; D: TRBD2
CDR3: CASSVGQGFYEQFF; DNA: TGTGCCAGCAGCGTGGGACAGGGGTTCTATGAGCAGTTCTTC; J: TRBJ2-1; V: TRBV5-6; size: few; D: TRBD1
CDR3: CASSLIPGGWETQYF; DNA: TGCGCCAGCAGCTTGATACCGGGAGGTTGGGAGACCCAGTACTTC; J: TRBJ2-5; V: TRBV5-1; size: NA; D: TRBD2
CDR3: CSVGNSESGEQYF; DNA: TGCAGCGTTGGTAACAGTGAAAGTGGCGAGCAGTACTTC; J: TRBJ2-7; V: TRBV29-1; size: NA; D: NA
CDR3: CASSPAGSSYEQYF; DNA: TGTGCCAGCAGCCCGGCGGGGAGCTCCTACGAGCAGTACTTC; J: TRBJ2-7; V: TRBV5-4; size: NA; D: NA
CDR3: CASSPREVWYNEQFF; DNA: TGTGCCAGCAGCCCCCGCGAGGTCTGGTACAATGAGCAGTTCTTC; J: TRBJ2-1; V: TRBV27; size: NA; D: NA
CDR3: CASSLEDRSEQYF; DNA: TGTGCCAGCAGCTTGGAGGACAGGAGCGAGCAGTACTTC; J: TRBJ2-7; V: TRBV5-6; size: many; D: TRBD1
CDR3: CASSSLRAPQETQYF; DNA: TGTGCCAGCAGCTCCCTCAGAGCTCCCCAGGAGACCCAGTACTTC; J: TRBJ2-5; V: TRBV6-2/TRBV6-3; size: few; D: NA
CDR3: CASSLSGGAAGELFF; DNA: TGTGCCAGCAGTTTATCAGGGGGCGCGGCCGGGGAGCTGTTTTTT; J: TRBJ2-2; V: TRBV12-3/TRBV12-4; size: NA; D: TRBD1
CDR3: CASSLGSGGQETQYF; DNA: TGTGCCAGCAGCTTAGGAAGCGGGGGACAAGAGACCCAGTACTTC; J: TRBJ2-5; V: TRBV11-2; size: few; D: TRBD2
CDR3: CSVASFSEGAANEQFF; DNA: TGCAGCGTTGCTTCTTTCTCTGAGGGGGCGGCGAATGAGCAGTTCTTC; J: TRBJ2-1; V: TRBV29-1; size: many; D: TRBD1
CDR3: CASSSNGDTGELFF; DNA: TGTGCCAGCAGTTCTAATGGCGACACCGGGGAGCTGTTTTTT; J: TRBJ2-2; V: TRBV6-5; size: many; D: NA
CDR3: CAWEHIAGKDEQFF; DNA: TGTGCCTGGGAACACATCGCGGGAAAAGATGAGCAGTTCTTC; J: TRBJ2-1; V: TRBV30; size: many; D: NA
CDR3: CASSPTPGPTSGLKNIQYF; DNA: TGTGCCAGCAGCCCGACCCCCGGACCAACCTCGGGACTCAAAAACATTCAGTACTTC; J: TRBJ2-4; V: TRBV11-1; size: many; D: NA
CDR3: CASSEFGVTGANVLTF; DNA: TGTGCCAGCAGTGAATTTGGGGTTACTGGGGCCAACGTCCTGACTTTC; J: TRBJ2-6; V: TRBV25-1; size: few; D: NA
CDR3: CASSHGQGLIGDTQYF; DNA: TGTGCCAGCAGCCACGGACAGGGGCTTATTGGAGATACGCAGTATTTT; J: TRBJ2-3; V: TRBV6-2/TRBV6-3; size: many; D: TRBD1
CDR3: CASSQRLYEQYF; DNA: TGTGCCAGCAGCCAACGTCTCTACGAGCAGTACTTC; J: TRBJ2-7; V: TRBV3-1; size: NA; D: NA
CDR3: CATSDGDRGNEQYF; DNA: TGTGCCACCAGTGACGGGGACAGGGGGAACGAGCAGTACTTC; J: TRBJ2-7; V: TRBV24-1; size: few; D: TRBD1
CDR3: CASSRGGSPQNSPLHF; DNA: TGTGCCAGCAGCAGAGGGGGGTCACCACAAAATTCACCCCTCCACTTT; J: TRBJ1-6; V: TRBV7-9; size: few; D: NA
CDR3: CASSAQFWEGGGNNYGYTF; DNA: TGTGCCAGCAGCGCACAGTTTTGGGAGGGCGGAGGAAATAACTATGGCTACACCTTC; J: TRBJ1-2; V: TRBV21-1; size: many; D: NA
CDR3: CSVDMQAEAFF; DNA: TGCAGCGTTGATATGCAGGCTGAAGCTTTCTTT; J: TRBJ1-1; V: TRBV29-1; size: NA; D: NA
CDR3: CASSGTSGPTKEQFF; DNA: TGTGCCAGCAGCGGGACTAGCGGGCCAACTAAGGAGCAGTTCTTC; J: TRBJ2-1; V: TRBV7-2; size: few; D: TRBD2
CDR3: CASSPLAESPLYEQYF; DNA: TGTGCCAGCAGCCCTCTAGCGGAGTCCCCGCTGTACGAGCAGTACTTC; J: TRBJ2-7; V: TRBV13; size: NA; D: TRBD2
CDR3: CASSAADYNEQFF; DNA: TGTGCCAGCAGCGCGGCGGACTACAATGAGCAGTTCTTC; J: TRBJ2-1; V: TRBV9; size: few; D: NA
CDR3: CAISDGTAYNEQFF; DNA: TGTGCCATCAGTGATGGGACGGCCTACAATGAGCAGTTCTTC; J: TRBJ2-1; V: TRBV10-3; size: many; D: NA
CDR3: CASSLGTSGRTDTQYF; DNA: TGTGCCAGCAGTTTGGGGACTAGCGGGAGAACAGATACGCAGTATTTT; J: TRBJ2-3; V: TRBV28; size: few; D: TRBD2
CDR3: CAISPETRRAGELFF; DNA: TGTGCCATCAGCCCAGAGACTAGGCGGGCCGGGGAGCTGTTTTTT; J: TRBJ2-2; V: TRBV10-3; size: few; D: NA
CDR3: CASSQPGQGGNQPQHF; DNA: TGCGCCAGCAGCCAACCGGGACAGGGGGGCAATCAGCCCCAGCATTTT; J: TRBJ1-5; V: TRBV4-1; size: many; D: TRBD1
CDR3: CASSQLLAGGPPQETQYF; DNA: TGCGCCAGCAGCCAATTACTAGCGGGAGGGCCCCCGCAAGAGACCCAGTACTTC; J: TRBJ2-5; V: TRBV5-1; size: many; D: TRBD2
CDR3: CASSFSPAESSYNEQFF; DNA: TGTGCCAGCAGCTTCTCTCCAGCGGAAAGCTCCTACAATGAGCAGTTCTTC; J: TRBJ2-1; V: TRBV7-6; size: many; D: NA
CDR3: CASSLDPGTGNHNGYTF; DNA: TGTGCCAGCAGTTTAGACCCCGGGACAGGCAACCACAATGGCTACACCTTC; J: TRBJ1-2; V: TRBV27; size: NA; D: TRBD1
CDR3: CASSFVEAGEQYF; DNA: TGTGCCAGCAGCTTCGTTGAGGCCGGCGAGCAGTACTTC; J: TRBJ2-7; V: TRBV7-9; size: few; D: NA
CDR3: CASSPVGGRDGQETQYF; DNA: TGTGCCAGCAGTCCAGTTGGCGGGAGGGATGGCCAAGAGACCCAGTACTTC; J: TRBJ2-5; V: TRBV12-3/TRBV12-4; size: NA; D: TRBD2
CDR3: CASSAFSRTGENTEAFF; DNA: TGTGCCAGCAGTGCCTTTTCCAGGACAGGGGAAAACACTGAAGCTTTCTTT; J: TRBJ1-1; V: TRBV6-4; size: few; D: TRBD1
CDR3: CASSSDASLLTEAFF; DNA: TGTGCCAGCAGCTCTGACGCCAGCCTGCTCACTGAAGCTTTCTTT; J: TRBJ1-1; V: TRBV7-2; size: few; D: NA
CDR3: CASSLAGYSPLHF; DNA: TGTGCCAGCAGCTTAGCAGGATATTCACCCCTCCACTTT; J: TRBJ1-6; V: TRBV7-2; size: few; D: NA
CDR3: CASSSASGNQPQHF; DNA: TGTGCCAGCAGTTCCGCGTCAGGCAATCAGCCCCAGCATTTT; J: TRBJ1-5; V: TRBV12-3/TRBV12-4; size: few; D: NA
CDR3: CSVRQDNSGANVLTF; DNA: TGCAGCGTTAGGCAGGACAACTCTGGGGCCAACGTCCTGACTTTC; J: TRBJ2-6; V: TRBV29-1; size: few; D: NA
CDR3: CASSLLGGYGYTF; DNA: TGTGCCAGCAGCTTGCTGGGTGGCTATGGCTACACCTTC; J: TRBJ1-2; V: TRBV5-8; size: many; D: NA
CDR3: CASSLHTQDVLNGYTF; DNA: TGTGCCAGCAGTTTACATACCCAGGACGTATTGAATGGCTACACCTTC; J: TRBJ1-2; V: TRBV27; size: few; D: NA
CDR3: CSVGGAAPNEQYF; DNA: TGCAGCGTTGGCGGTGCAGCCCCGAACGAGCAGTACTTC; J: TRBJ2-7; V: TRBV29-1; size: many; D: NA
CDR3: CAIGDRDNEQFF; DNA: TGTGCCATCGGGGACAGGGACAATGAGCAGTTCTTC; J: TRBJ2-1; V: TRBV10-3; size: NA; D: TRBD1